This entry describes one TCR beta chain. This entry comes from a study of blood T cell repertoires in COVID-19. On the study more broadly: T cells, B-cell-depleted T cells, or PBMCs supplied cDNA or gDNA.

Using immunoSEQ multiplex PCR, the repertoire was profiled, and TCRdb retains in-frame clones only, with some absent. The table shows some 170,000 clones, with 85% occurring only once. The germline V gene encodes CDR1 SNHLY and CDR2 FYNNEI. Losses at the gene ends were 6 bases for V and 7 bases for J; bases not matched to a gene: 7. This CDR3 comprises 15 residues. V is TRBV2 and J is TRBJ1-6, with 9 bases matching TRBD1. This TCR was sampled from a woman aged 55-69 years with acute or convalescent COVID-19. The sample consisted of peripheral blood. CDR3 protein: CASSGGTGQNSPLHF. The CDR3 coding sequence is TGTGCCAGCAGCGGAGGGACAGGGCAGAATTCACCCCTCCACTTT. The full variable domain, rest sourced from reference TRBV2 and TRBJ1-6, is EPEVTQTPSHQVTQMGQEVILRCVPISNHLYFYWYRQILGQKVEFLVSFYNNEISEKSEIFDDQFSVERPDGSNFTLKIRSTKLEDSAMYFCASSGGTGQNSPLHFGNGTRLTVT.